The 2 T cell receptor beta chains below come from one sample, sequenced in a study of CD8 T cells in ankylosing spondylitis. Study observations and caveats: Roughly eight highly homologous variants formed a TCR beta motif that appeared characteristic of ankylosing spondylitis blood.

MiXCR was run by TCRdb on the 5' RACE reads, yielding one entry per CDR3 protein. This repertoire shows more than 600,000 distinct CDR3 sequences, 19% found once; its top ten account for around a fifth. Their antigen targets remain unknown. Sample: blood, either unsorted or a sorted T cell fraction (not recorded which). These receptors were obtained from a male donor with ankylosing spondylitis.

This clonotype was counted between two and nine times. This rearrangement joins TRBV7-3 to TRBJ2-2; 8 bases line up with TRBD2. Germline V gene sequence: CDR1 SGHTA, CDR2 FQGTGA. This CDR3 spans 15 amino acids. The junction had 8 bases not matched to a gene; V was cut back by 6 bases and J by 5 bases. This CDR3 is CASSPGGIRTGELFF. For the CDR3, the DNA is TGTGCCAGCAGTCCGGGGGGGATCAGGACCGGGGAGCTGTTTTTT.

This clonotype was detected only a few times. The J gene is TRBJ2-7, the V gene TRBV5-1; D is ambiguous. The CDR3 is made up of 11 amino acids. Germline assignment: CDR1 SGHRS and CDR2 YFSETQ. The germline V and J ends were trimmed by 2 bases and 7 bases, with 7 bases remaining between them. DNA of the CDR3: TGCGCCAGCAGCTTTTTGGAGGAGCAGTACTTC. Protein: CASSFLEEQYF.